This T cell receptor beta chain was retrieved from a study of response to subunit inactivated influenza vaccine. TCRdb recomputed calls from the RT-PCR reads with MiXCR, one row per CDR3 protein. This sample has roughly 650,000 distinct CDR3 sequences; about a sixth occur once, and the top ten carry about 9.9%. Overall study results and limits: The study's authors posited that every seasonal influenza vaccination enlists few new T cells.

A few counts support this clonotype. Its cognate antigen is unknown. The germline gives CDR1 DFQATT, CDR2 SNEGSKA (reference sequence). V was pared by 4 bases and J by 5 bases, with 7 bases of the junction left unmatched. The CDR3 runs 15 residues. The TCR originated in a man aged 45 to 65 who received an inactivated influenza vaccine. Sequencing used PBMCs from blood, obtained about 13 days after vaccination. The J gene is TRBJ2-7, the V gene TRBV20-1; 14 bases agree with TRBD2. The CDR3 DNA sequence: TGCAGTGCTACCCGGACTAGCGGGGGGCCCCACGAGCAGTACTTC. Translating gives CSATRTSGGPHEQYF.